Included here is one T cell receptor beta chain sequence, with context. Its antigen is not yet known. There are no base qualities to consult, and no much larger clone falls within one base. TCRbeta CDR3 regions were amplified from genomic DNA by means of the immunoSEQ Assay, a bias-controlled multiplex PCR. The source study handled its data this way. The number of nucleated cells in each sample was estimated by amplification of reference gene primers within the assay. Sequence reads were collapsed and filtered to measure the absolute abundance of every unique TCRbeta CDR3 rearrangement. For each sample, productive Simpson clonality was calculated as the square root of Simpson's diversity index over productive rearrangements. The clones in this table, taken by TCRdb from immuneACCESS, are in-frame only. Not every clone is retained; where verified, under half of the shortfall comes from an unresolved V gene, and the cause of the rest is unknown. Clone size and V and J calls were adopted from that table, with D and trimming inferred from the DNA. The sample table shows around 210,000 clones, and approximately 85% are seen once. The ten largest account for around 5.5% of the sample.

For this chain, trimming is 6 bases at the V end and 4 bases at the J end, and the number of junction bases without a gene match is 5. The germline V gene provides CDR1 MNHEY and CDR2 SVGEGT. The CDR3, from cysteine to phenylalanine, totals 13 residues. The entry retains the CDR3 DNA only, 39 bases that are in frame from base 1. The sample is drawn from a study of blood T cell repertoires in COVID-19 (dated by TCRdb to 2019 to 2021). Context from the whole study: Samples covering the acute and convalescent phases of COVID-19 were provided by collaborators in the United States, Italy and Spain. The material from the prospective study consisted of cDNA or gDNA derived from T cells, B-cell-depleted T cells, or PBMCs. The dataset comprised deeply sampled blood TCRbeta repertoires from subjects exposed to, actively infected with, or recovered from COVID-19. The repertoires were released in a freely available public database meant as a resource for research on the immune response to SARS-CoV-2. Samples were obtained from the ongoing ImmuneRACE study (first 160 participants) and from about 1,300 subjects provided by 6 global collaborators. Sample metadata almost always included a de-identified subject ID, COVID-19 status, age in years and sex. HLA class I and class II types, where available, came from metadata supplied by the sample provider rather than from assay-based typing.

At one collaborating source in Seattle, patients were enrolled during active infection and were followed longitudinally through the course of disease. Collaborating institutions collected whole blood in K2EDTA tubes following their own protocols. Collaborator samples were shipped for TCRbeta analysis as frozen whole blood, isolated PBMCs, or DNA extracted from either sample type. What the work shows at the level of the full study, not this receptor alone: Clinical and demographic metadata were provided uncurated, with the amount varying by source and participant.

The chain is encoded by TRBV6-2 or TRBV6-3 joined to TRBJ1-2, with 7 bases in between that match TRBD1. The sequencing sample was made of peripheral blood. The receptor comes from a man aged 50 or older with COVID-19, enrolled during active disease. The bases are TGTGCCAGCAGCACCGACAGGGCCTATGGCTACACCTTC. The encoded protein is CASSTDRAYGYTF.